This TCR beta chain was sequenced during a study of blood T cell repertoires in COVID-19. At the level of the study: The samples span acute and convalescent COVID-19 from the United States, Italy and Spain.

J was trimmed by 3 bases and V by 1 base; bases with no gene match: 6. The CDR3 is 15 residues long. Per the germline V gene, CDR1 is LNHDA and CDR2 is SQIVND (reference sequence). This clone was recorded only once. In the authors' workflow: Nucleated cell counts were estimated from reference gene primer amplification. Generated by immunoSEQ multiplex PCR, the TCRdb table keeps only in-frame clones and is missing some. That table furnishes V, J and clone size, whereas the DNA furnished D and trimming. This table holds 80,000 to 95,000 clones, roughly 71% found once. The chain is built from TRBV19 and TRBJ2-7; TRBD2 aligns across 7 bases. The sample comprised peripheral blood. The TCR originated in a woman of 80 years or more with acute or convalescent COVID-19. CDR3 in DNA: TGTGCCAGTAGTATAGTATCCGGGAGGAACTACGAGCAGTACTTC. It specifies CASSIVSGRNYEQYF.